The 29 T cell receptor beta chains below come from one sample, sequenced in a study of identical twins (TCRdb year 2016). Libraries were built with 5' RACE. Sequenced using an Illumina HiSeq 2000. The public reads were reanalyzed by TCRdb: fastp trimming at Q25, MiXCR alignment, in-frame beta chains only. Entries are consolidated by CDR3 protein sequence, retaining the most common genes and DNA. The sample includes about 490,000 distinct CDR3 sequences, with roughly 15% observed a single time. The top ten clonotypes cover roughly 0.4% of the sample. The sample was also linked to a second study, of yellow fever vaccine responses in identical twins.

Input material: CD4+ T cells sorted from blood. The receptors here all came from a woman between 18 and 30 years old in good health.

This clonotype has only a few counts. V usage is TRBV20-1 and J usage is TRBJ1-1, with D perhaps TRBD1 (6 bases). The CDR3 extends over 17 amino acids. Looked up from germline, CDR1 is DFQATT and CDR2 is SNEGSKA (reference sequence). V shed 0 bases and J shed 2 bases, with 19 bases lying between them. Here the CDR3 DNA reads TGCAGTGCTAGAGATATGGGGACACCGGATGGTAACACTGAAGCTTTCTTT. Its protein is CSARDMGTPDGNTEAFF.

V and J are TRBV10-3 and TRBJ2-3, with D possibly TRBD2 on 6 matching bases. Trimming removed 8 bases at V and 1 base at J, with 13 bases between. CDR3 size: 14 residues. Germline CDR1 and CDR2: ENHRY and SYGVKD. The CDR3: CAIGGEPRTDTQYF. CDR3 DNA: TGTGCCATCGGAGGGGAGCCTCGCACAGATACGCAGTATTTT.

This clonotype was observed a handful of times. V and J are TRBV29-1 and TRBJ1-1; D uncertain. The CDR3 length is 12 residues. Germline CDR1 reads SQVTM; CDR2 reads ANQGSEA. Trimming removed 4 bases at V and 8 bases at J, with 14 bases between. Here the CDR3 reads CSVVSGVGEAFF. DNA for the CDR3: TGCAGCGTTGTATCTGGGGTCGGGGAAGCTTTCTTT.

The rearrangement links TRBV5-6 to TRBJ2-1; D unclear. The CDR3 loop spans 11 amino acids. Looked up from germline, CDR1 is SGHDT and CDR2 is YYEEEE. The ends were cut back, 0 bases at V and 13 bases at J, with 8 bases in the middle. The CDR3 coding sequence is TGTGCCAGCAGCTTGGTGGTAGCACAGTTCTTC. This encodes CASSLVVAQFF.

This clonotype was observed a few times. The chain uses TRBV7-8 and TRBJ2-2; 9 nucleotides align to TRBD1. Germline trimming cut 8 bases from V and 1 base from J; bases unmatched to any gene: 8. Looked up from germline, CDR1 is SGHVS and CDR2 is FQNEAQ. This CDR3 has 16 residues. As DNA, the CDR3 is TGTGCCAGCGGGGGTCCGGGACAGGGGAACACCGGGGAGCTGTTTTTT. Translating gives CASGGPGQGNTGELFF.

The V gene is TRBV14, the J gene TRBJ2-7; TRBD2 might be the D (7 bases). Germline values: CDR1 SGHDN, CDR2 FVKESK. This CDR3 contains 18 residues. The germline V and J ends were trimmed by 2 bases and 3 bases, with 23 bases remaining between them. The CDR3 sequence: CASSQFYSGGPTYYEQYF. The CDR3 DNA sequence: TGTGCCAGCAGCCAATTTTACTCGGGGGGCCCTACCTACTACGAGCAGTACTTC.

This clonotype was seen a handful of times. V gene TRBV7-8 combines with J gene TRBJ1-5, with a weak D call TRBD1 (6 bases). The CDR3 length is 17 residues. With 2 bases removed from V and 2 bases from J, the gap between germline ends came to 16 bases. Germline-derived CDR1 and CDR2 are SGHVS and FQNEAQ. CDR3 nucleotides: TGTGCCAGCAGCTTAAATGTCAGGGGCGCCGGCAATCAGCCCCAGCATTTT. Translating it yields CASSLNVRGAGNQPQHF.

This clonotype has only a few counts. The CDR3 DNA reads TGTGCCAGCAGCCAACAGGGGACACCTACCGAGCAGTACTTC. Translating it yields CASSQQGTPTEQYF. The genes are TRBV11-3 and TRBJ2-7, with 7 nucleotides matching TRBD1. Germline V gene lookup returns CDR1 SGHNT and CDR2 YENEEA. The CDR3 has 14 residues. The V gene end was trimmed by 5 bases and the J gene end by 6 bases; junction bases not matched to a gene: 10.

This clonotype was seen a few times. The V gene is TRBV28, the J gene TRBJ2-3; D is unclear. Per germline, CDR1 MDHEN and CDR2 SYDVKM. The CDR3 spans 17 residues. Trimming left V 5 bases short and J 0 bases short, with 18 bases between. The CDR3 sequence is CASSAWDRHISTDTQYF. The DNA of the CDR3 is TGTGCCAGCAGTGCCTGGGATAGGCATATTAGCACAGATACGCAGTATTTT.

This clonotype came up a few times. The rearrangement links TRBV10-3 to TRBJ2-6, with 8 bases that match TRBD1. The CDR3 consists of 17 residues. CDR1 and CDR2 from the germline V gene are ENHRY and SYGVKD. Trimming at V came to 6 bases and at J to 0 bases, leaving 7 bases not matched to a gene. In nucleotides, the CDR3 is TGTGCCATCAGGGGGACAGGTTCAAACTCTGGGGCCAACGTCCTGACTTTC. Encoded protein: CAIRGTGSNSGANVLTF.

Only a few counts were recorded for this clonotype. V and J are TRBV12-3 or TRBV12-4 and TRBJ2-7; 7 bases agree with TRBD1. J was trimmed by 4 bases and V by 5 bases; bases with no gene match: 14. This CDR3 contains 16 residues. In DNA form, the CDR3 reads TGTGCCAGCAGTCTGACTCTGTGGGACAGCAGGTACGAGCAGTACTTC. Protein: CASSLTLWDSRYEQYF.

This clonotype has ten or more counts. The chain recombines TRBV10-1 with TRBJ2-7, with D unclear. Trimming pared 3 bases from V and 5 bases from J, leaving 8 bases between. CDR3 length: 12 residues. Germline values: CDR1 WNHNN, CDR2 SYGVQD (reference sequence). CDR3 in DNA: TGCGCCAGCAGTGAAGAGTTGGACGAGCAGTACTTC. Translation: CASSEELDEQYF.

The J gene is TRBJ2-3, the V gene TRBV28; D perhaps matches TRBD2 (5 bases). V gave up 6 bases and J gave up 4 bases, with 11 bases separating them. Germline CDR1 and CDR2: MDHEN and SYDVKM. The CDR3 is made up of 13 amino acids. CDR3 in amino acids: CASRPGFADTQYF. DNA for the CDR3: TGTGCCAGCAGGCCGGGATTCGCAGATACGCAGTATTTT.

The J gene is TRBJ2-7, the V gene TRBV11-2; no reliable D call. The germline V gene encodes CDR1 SGHAT and CDR2 FQNNGV. The CDR3 covers 13 residues. Trimming shortened V by 1 base and J by 3 bases, and 7 bases separated the two germline ends. CDR3 DNA sequence: TGTGCCAGCAGCTTAGGCGCAGTCTACGAGCAGTACTTC. This encodes CASSLGAVYEQYF.

This clonotype was found a few times. The V and J genes are TRBV10-3 and TRBJ2-7; D not resolved. Germline loops: CDR1 ENHRY, CDR2 SYGVKD. Trimming pared 11 bases from V and 2 bases from J, leaving 19 bases between. The CDR3 spans 14 residues. CDR3 residues: CASHASGPTYEQYF. Written as DNA, the CDR3 is TGTGCCTCCCACGCGTCGGGCCCGACCTACGAGCAGTACTTC.

In this sample, this clonotype turned up a few times. This chain uses TRBV25-1 with TRBJ2-2; D gene uncertain. Trimming pared 3 bases from V and 1 base from J, leaving 6 bases between. The CDR3 is 14 residues long. Per germline, CDR1 MGHDK and CDR2 SYGVNS. The CDR3 DNA is TGTGCCAGCAGTGATTTCGGGAACACCGGGGAGCTGTTTTTT. Its translation: CASSDFGNTGELFF.

This clonotype was counted ten times or more. The V and J genes are TRBV12-3 or TRBV12-4 and TRBJ2-7; no clear D gene. Trimming stripped 3 bases from V and 4 bases from J, with 10 bases between. This CDR3 comprises 13 residues. The CDR3 nucleotides are TGTGCCAGCAGTTTCGTCCAAGATTACGAGCAGTACTTC. It specifies CASSFVQDYEQYF.

This sequence joins TRBV3-1 and TRBJ2-2; tentatively, D is TRBD2 (5 bases). The germline V and J ends were trimmed by 2 bases and 8 bases, with 6 bases remaining between them. The CDR3 extends over 12 amino acids. Germline CDR1 is LGHDT and CDR2 is YNNKEL (reference sequence). In DNA, the CDR3 is TGTGCCAGCAGCCAATTAGCGGGGGAGCTGTTTTTT. Translation: CASSQLAGELFF.

This chain joins TRBV7-2 and TRBJ2-2; 7 bases fit TRBD2. Germline V gene sequence: CDR1 SGHTA, CDR2 FQGNSA. The ends lost 4 bases at V and 0 bases at J; junction bases unmatched: 5. The CDR3 spans 16 residues. CDR3 in DNA: TGTGCCAGCAGCTCCCGGGACTACGCGAACACCGGGGAGCTGTTTTTT. This sequence encodes CASSSRDYANTGELFF.

This clonotype was detected only a few times. DNA for the CDR3: TGTGCCAGCAGTAATACTTACGAGCAGTACGTC. Translating it yields CASSNTYEQYV. The genes are TRBV6-2 or TRBV6-3 and TRBJ2-7; D remains unclear. Germline CDR1 is MNHEY and CDR2 is SVGEGT. V shed 5 bases and J shed 4 bases, with 6 bases lying between them. The length of the CDR3 is 11 residues.

This clonotype was observed a few times. The CDR3 spells CASSQGVSDQPQHF. The CDR3 region has the DNA TGTGCCAGCAGCCAAGGGGTTTCCGATCAGCCCCAGCATTTT. The V call is TRBV3-1, the J call TRBJ1-5; D is ambiguous. Between the trimmed V and J ends, which lost 1 base and 5 bases, there was a span of 9 bases. The germline CDR1 and CDR2 sequences are LGHDT and YNNKEL (reference sequence). The CDR3 has 14 amino acids. Using reference TRBV3-1 and TRBJ1-5 for the parts outside the CDR3, the full variable domain is DTAVSQTPKYLVTQMGNDKSIKCEQNLGHDTMYWYKQDSKKFLKIMFSYNNKELIINETVPNRFSPKSPDKAHLNLHINSLELGDSAVYFCASSQGVSDQPQHFGDGTRLSIL.

There are many counts of this clonotype. This chain links TRBV12-3 or TRBV12-4 with TRBJ2-7; D is unclear. Trimming cost V 3 bases and J 2 bases, with 8 bases left between them. The CDR3 spans 13 residues. The CDR3 DNA is TGTGCCAGCAGTTTTAGTCAGACCTACGAGCAGTACTTC. It specifies CASSFSQTYEQYF.

This clonotype occurred a few times. The chain links TRBV6-1 to TRBJ2-5, with TRBD1 identical over 9 bases. Germline trimming cut 6 bases from V and 3 bases from J; bases unmatched to any gene: 11. The CDR3 spans 16 residues. Looked up from germline, CDR1 is MNHNS and CDR2 is SASEGT. The CDR3 loop reads CASSTTLGTGKETQYF. In DNA form, the CDR3 reads TGTGCCAGCAGCACAACCCTCGGGACAGGGAAAGAGACCCAGTACTTC.

The chain couples TRBV7-9 to TRBJ2-2; tentatively, D is TRBD1 (6 bases). Germline CDR1 SEHNR, CDR2 FQNEAQ (reference sequence). V dropped 1 base and J dropped 3 bases, with 6 bases sitting between them. The CDR3 extends over 14 amino acids. The CDR3 nucleotides are TGTGCCAGCAGCTTAGGACAGGACACCGGGGAGCTGTTTTTT. Translated, it gives CASSLGQDTGELFF. Looking up the rest from reference TRBV7-9 and TRBJ2-2 gives the full variable domain: DTGVSQNPRHKITKRGQNVTFRCDPISEHNRLYWYRQTLGQGPEFLTYFQNEAQLEKSRLLSDRFSAERPKGSFSTLEIQRTEQGDSAMYLCASSLGQDTGELFFGEGSRLTVL.

The V call is TRBV24-1, the J call TRBJ2-7; no clear D. The germline gives CDR1 KGHDR, CDR2 SFDVKD. V shed 1 base and J shed 3 bases, with 6 bases lying between them. The CDR3 runs 13 residues. This CDR3 is CATSDLHNYEQYF. The CDR3 DNA follows: TGTGCCACCAGTGATTTACACAACTACGAGCAGTACTTC.

A few counts support this clonotype. V and J are TRBV5-6 and TRBJ2-3; 7 bases fit TRBD2. Trimming cost V 4 bases and J 0 bases; bases outside gene matches: 8. Germline-derived CDR1 and CDR2 are SGHDT and YYEEEE. The CDR3 totals 16 residues. CDR3 sequence (DNA): TGTGCCAGCAGCCGACCAAGGGGACTAAGCACAGATACGCAGTATTTT. This codes for CASSRPRGLSTDTQYF.

The rearrangement uses TRBV20-1 and TRBJ2-3; 8 bases are a match to TRBD2. V shed 7 bases, J shed 2 bases, and the junction held 11 bases outside the gene matches. The CDR3 spans 15 residues. The V gene's germline CDR1 is DFQATT and CDR2 SNEGSKA (reference sequence). This chain's CDR3 is CSGSLAGLITDTQYF. Here the CDR3 DNA reads TGCAGTGGGTCGCTAGCGGGCCTAATCACAGATACGCAGTATTTT.

The rearrangement links TRBV6-2 or TRBV6-3 to TRBJ1-5; tentative D call: TRBD1 (5 bases). Germline values: CDR1 MNHEY, CDR2 SVGEGT. The V end was cut by 0 bases, the J end by 1 base, with 10 bases between. The CDR3 sequence is 16 residues long. CDR3 nucleotide sequence: TGTGCCAGCAGTTACTCCGCGGCAGGGAGCAATCAGCCCCAGCATTTT. It yields the protein CASSYSAAGSNQPQHF.

The genes are TRBV4-1 and TRBJ2-7; TRBD1 or TRBD2 may be the D gene (6 bases each). Trimming stripped 0 bases from V and 5 bases from J, with 17 bases between. Germline V gene lookup returns CDR1 MGHRA and CDR2 YSYEKL. The CDR3 sequence is 16 residues long. CDR3 nucleotide sequence: TGCGCCAGCAGCCAAGAGGGGGCGGGGAGGAAGCACGAGCAGTACTTC. It yields the protein CASSQEGAGRKHEQYF.